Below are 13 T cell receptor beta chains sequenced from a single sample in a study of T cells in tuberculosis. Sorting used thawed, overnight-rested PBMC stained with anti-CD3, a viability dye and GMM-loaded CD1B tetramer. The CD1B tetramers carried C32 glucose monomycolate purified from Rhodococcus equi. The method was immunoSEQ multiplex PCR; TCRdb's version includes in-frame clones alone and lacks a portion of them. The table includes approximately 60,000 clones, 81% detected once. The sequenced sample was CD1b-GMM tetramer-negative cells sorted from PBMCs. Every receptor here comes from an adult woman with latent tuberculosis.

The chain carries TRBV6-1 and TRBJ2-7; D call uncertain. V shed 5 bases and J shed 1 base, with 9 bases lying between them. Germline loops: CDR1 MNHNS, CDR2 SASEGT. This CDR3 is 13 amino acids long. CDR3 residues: CASSLAKSYEQYF. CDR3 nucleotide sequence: TGTGCCAGCAGTTTGGCCAAGTCCTACGAGCAGTACTTC.

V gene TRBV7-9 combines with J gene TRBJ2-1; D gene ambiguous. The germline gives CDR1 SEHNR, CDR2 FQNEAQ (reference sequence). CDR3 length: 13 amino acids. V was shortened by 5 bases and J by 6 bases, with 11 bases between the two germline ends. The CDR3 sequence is CASSPELGNEQFF. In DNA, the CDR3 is TGTGCCAGCAGCCCCGAGCTCGGCAATGAGCAGTTCTTC. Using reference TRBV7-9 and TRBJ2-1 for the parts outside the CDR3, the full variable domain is DTGVSQNPRHKITKRGQNVTFRCDPISEHNRLYWYRQTLGQGPEFLTYFQNEAQLEKSRLLSDRFSAERPKGSFSTLEIQRTEQGDSAMYLCASSPELGNEQFFGPGTRLTVL.

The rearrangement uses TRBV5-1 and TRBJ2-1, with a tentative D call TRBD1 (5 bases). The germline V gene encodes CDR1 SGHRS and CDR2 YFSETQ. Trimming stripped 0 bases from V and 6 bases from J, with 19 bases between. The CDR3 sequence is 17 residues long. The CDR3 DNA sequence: TGCGCCAGCAGCTTGGAATTTTGGGGCCCCACTCGCAATGAGCAGTTCTTC. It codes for CASSLEFWGPTRNEQFF. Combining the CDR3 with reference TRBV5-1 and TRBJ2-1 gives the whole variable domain KAGVTQTPRYLIKTRGQQVTLSCSPISGHRSVSWYQQTPGQGLQFLFEYFSETQRNKGNFPGRFSGRQFSNSRSEMNVSTLELGDSALYLCASSLEFWGPTRNEQFFGPGTRLTVL.

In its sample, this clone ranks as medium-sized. CDR3 bases: TGTGCCAGCAGCCCCCATCCCCGGGACAGGGATAATGAAAAACTGTTTTTT. Translating gives CASSPHPRDRDNEKLFF. The chain links TRBV7-9 to TRBJ1-4, with 9 bases aligning to TRBD1. Germline V lookup: CDR1 SEHNR, CDR2 FQNEAQ (reference sequence). V dropped 5 bases and J dropped 4; count of bases not matched to a gene: 11. The CDR3 contains 17 residues. Full variable domain (missing parts from reference TRBV7-9 and TRBJ1-4): DTGVSQNPRHKITKRGQNVTFRCDPISEHNRLYWYRQTLGQGPEFLTYFQNEAQLEKSRLLSDRFSAERPKGSFSTLEIQRTEQGDSAMYLCASSPHPRDRDNEKLFFGSGTQLSVL.

This CDR3 is CASSAGSTDTQYF. CDR3 nucleotide sequence: TGTGCCAGCAGTGCAGGGAGCACAGATACGCAGTATTTT. The V and J genes are TRBV7-2 and TRBJ2-3; the D gene is possibly TRBD1 (5 bases). In germline, CDR1 is SGHTA, CDR2 FQGNSA. The ends were cut back, 6 bases at V and 0 bases at J, with 7 bases in the middle. The CDR3 is 13 residues long.

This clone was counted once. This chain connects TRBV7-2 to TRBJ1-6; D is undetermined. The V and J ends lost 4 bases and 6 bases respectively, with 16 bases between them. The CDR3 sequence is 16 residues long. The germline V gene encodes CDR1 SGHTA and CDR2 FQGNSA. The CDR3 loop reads CASSSYRVLRNSPLHF. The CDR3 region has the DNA TGTGCCAGCAGCTCCTACCGGGTCCTACGTAATTCACCCCTCCACTTT. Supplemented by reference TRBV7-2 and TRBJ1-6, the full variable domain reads GAGVSQSPSNKVTEKGKDVELRCDPISGHTALYWYRQSLGQGLEFLIYFQGNSAPDKSGLPSDRFSAERTGGSVSTLTIQRTQQEDSAVYLCASSSYRVLRNSPLHFGNGTRLTVT.

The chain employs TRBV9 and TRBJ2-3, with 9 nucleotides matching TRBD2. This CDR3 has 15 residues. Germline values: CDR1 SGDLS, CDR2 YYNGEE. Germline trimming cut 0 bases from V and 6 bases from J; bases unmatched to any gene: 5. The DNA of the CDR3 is TGTGCCAGCAGCGTAGGAGCTAGCGGGATGGATACGCAGTATTTT. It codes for CASSVGASGMDTQYF.

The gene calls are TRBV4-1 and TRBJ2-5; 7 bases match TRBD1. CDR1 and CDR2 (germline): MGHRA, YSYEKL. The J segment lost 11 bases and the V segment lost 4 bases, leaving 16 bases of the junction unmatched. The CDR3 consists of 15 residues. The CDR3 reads CASSLIGGAMEEQYF. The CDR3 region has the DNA TGCGCCAGCAGCCTCATAGGGGGCGCAATGGAAGAGCAGTACTTC.

CDR3 DNA sequence: TGTGCCAGCAGTTTATGCCTAGCGGGAGGAACAGATACGCAGTATTTT. This codes for CASSLCLAGGTDTQYF. V is TRBV28 and J is TRBJ2-3; 11 bases map to TRBD2. The CDR3 has 16 amino acids. V was clipped by 0 bases and J by 3 bases; unmatched bases: 2. Looked up from germline, CDR1 is MDHEN and CDR2 is SYDVKM.

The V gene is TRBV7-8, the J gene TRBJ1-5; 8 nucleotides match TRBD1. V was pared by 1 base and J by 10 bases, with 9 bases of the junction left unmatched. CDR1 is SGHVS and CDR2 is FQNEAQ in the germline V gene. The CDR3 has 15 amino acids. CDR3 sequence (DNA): TGTGCCAGCAGCTTAGGGACAGGGATTAATCGACCCCAGCATTTT. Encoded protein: CASSLGTGINRPQHF.

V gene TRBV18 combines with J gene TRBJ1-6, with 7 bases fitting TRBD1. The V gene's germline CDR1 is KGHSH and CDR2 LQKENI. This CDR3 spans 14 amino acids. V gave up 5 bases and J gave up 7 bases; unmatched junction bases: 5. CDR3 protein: CASSSDRKNSPLHF. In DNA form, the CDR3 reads TGTGCCAGCTCATCGGACAGGAAGAATTCACCCCTCCACTTT. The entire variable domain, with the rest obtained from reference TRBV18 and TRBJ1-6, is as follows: NAGVMQNPRHLVRRRGQEARLRCSPMKGHSHVYWYRQLPEEGLKFMVYLQKENIIDESGMPKERFSAEFPKEGPSILRIQQVVRGDSAAYFCASSSDRKNSPLHFGNGTRLTVT.

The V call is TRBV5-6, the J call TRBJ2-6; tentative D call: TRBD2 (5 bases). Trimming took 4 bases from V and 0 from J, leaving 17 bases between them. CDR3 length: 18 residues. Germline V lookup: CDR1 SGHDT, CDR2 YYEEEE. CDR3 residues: CASSDERVHVSGANVLTF. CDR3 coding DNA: TGTGCCAGCAGCGACGAGAGGGTGCACGTCTCTGGGGCCAACGTCCTGACTTTC.

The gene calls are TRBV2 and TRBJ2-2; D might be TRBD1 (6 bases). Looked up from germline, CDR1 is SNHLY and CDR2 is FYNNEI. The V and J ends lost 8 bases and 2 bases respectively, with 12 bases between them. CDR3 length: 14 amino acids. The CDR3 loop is CASGDGGNTGELFF. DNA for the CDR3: TGTGCCAGCGGAGATGGGGGCAACACCGGGGAGCTGTTTTTT.